The clone carrying this T cell receptor beta chain showed up many times. The target antigen is unknown. These data come from a study of blood T cells in healthy people across ages. The length of the CDR3 is 12 residues. The junction had 9 bases not matched to a gene; V was cut back by 9 bases and J by 8 bases. Primed by a sample-barcoded 5' primer and a J-beta primer mix, a second PCR proceeded for roughly 6 to 12 cycles. A template-switch adaptor that had 12 random nucleotides put a tag on each cDNA molecule. Via MiXCR, TCRdb re-called the 5' RACE reads, giving one row per CDR3 protein. Here the sample spans about 700,000 distinct CDR3 sequences, around 32% being singletons. Study conclusions and caveats: More naive CD4+ cells and higher diversity marked long-lived donors relative to aged donors.

The V call is TRBV12-3 or TRBV12-4, the J call TRBJ1-2; the match to TRBD1 covers 7 bases. This receptor was identified in a woman older than 75 in good health. The source material was blood. This CDR3 is CASSQGLEGYTF. DNA for the CDR3: TGTGCCAGTTCACAGGGGCTTGAAGGCTACACCTTC.